The 3 T cell receptor beta chains below come from one sample, sequenced in a study of cytotoxic CD8 clonotypes in ibrutinib-treated CLL. Profiled with immunoSEQ multiplex PCR; TCRdb holds only in-frame clones, not every one. The sample contains some 200,000 clones, more than 75% of which appear only once. The sample here was PBMCs, taken after 12 months of ibrutinib treatment. These receptors all stem from a human donor with chronic lymphocytic leukemia.

The genes are TRBV15 and TRBJ1-2; D remains ambiguous. The V gene lost 3 bases and the J gene lost 3 bases, with 8 bases spanning the gap. The CDR3 sequence is 13 residues long. Germline V gene data show CDR1 as LNHNV and CDR2 as YYDKDF (reference sequence). In DNA, the CDR3 is TGTGCCACCAGCAGTATCCAGTACTATGGCTACACCTTC. Encoded protein: CATSSIQYYGYTF.

The chain uses TRBV5-1 and TRBJ2-5; D may be TRBD1 (5 bases). V lost 0 bases and J lost 2, with 14 bases in between. The germline V gene has CDR1 SGHRS and CDR2 YFSETQ. The CDR3 is made up of 16 amino acids. The chain's CDR3 is CASSLAYTGIQETQYF. For the CDR3, the DNA is TGCGCCAGCAGCTTGGCCTATACAGGAATACAAGAGACCCAGTACTTC.

The rearrangement uses TRBV5-1 and TRBJ1-2; no definite D call. The germline V gene encodes CDR1 SGHRS and CDR2 YFSETQ. Trimming left V 0 bases short and J 4 bases short, with 16 bases between. CDR3 length: 16 residues. CDR3 region: CASSLANYGLGYGYTF. CDR3 bases: TGCGCCAGCAGCTTGGCCAACTACGGTCTAGGCTATGGCTACACCTTC.